This TCR beta chain originates from a study of T cell repertoires in cytomegalovirus infection. About the research overall: It was recently identified HLA-C-restricted and well-studied HLA-B-restricted CMV epitopes that the study used. Based on public TCR beta signatures, there were indications of CMV infection and of a matching HLA type. Overall study findings and caveats: CMV-specific TCR beta clonotypes restricted by HLA-C were the ones dominating the ex vivo response. Of the TCR beta families, the public ones yielded a cumulative frequency that identified carriers of CMV plus the relevant HLA.

TCRdb processed the reads anew with MiXCR; each CDR3 protein has one entry. The repertoire consists of around 770,000 distinct CDR3 sequences, with almost 30% occurring once and the leading ten covering less than 15%. The germline V gene has CDR1 SGHDN and CDR2 FVKESK. V lost 4 bases and J 10 bases, leaving 16 bases between the germline ends. The CDR3 has 13 amino acids. This clonotype was observed a few times. Its specificity is not known. The sequencing here drew on cultured CD8+ T cells from PBMCs, taken from culture after CMV antigen stimulation. The J gene is TRBJ1-1, the V gene TRBV14; D call uncertain. The receptor's source is a human donor in good health (CMV status not recorded). Some clones in this sample may be carry-over from other donors' samples. CDR3 region: CASSPTDGFGAFF. For the CDR3, the DNA is TGTGCCAGCAGCCCAACGGACGGGTTTGGAGCTTTCTTT.